This entry is about one TCR beta chain. Its specificity is not known. The repertoire was sequenced with immunoSEQ multiplex PCR; TCRdb's copy has only in-frame clones and lacks some. There are 150,000 to 200,000 clones in the sample; about nine tenths occur only once, and roughly 5.5% lies in the top ten. The record originates from a study of T cell responses to AZD1222 COVID-19 vaccine. At the level of the study: Some second doses came at about 4 weeks and others at about 12 weeks; these were pooled.

CDR1 LGHNA and CDR2 YNFKEQ come from the germline V gene. Trimming cost V 4 bases and J 1 base, with 10 bases left between them. The CDR3 totals 14 residues. General study findings and limits: When two AZD1222 doses had been given, Spike-specific TCR breadth and depth rose. The donors showed a predominance of white British ancestry and of females, with possible underestimation of clonal diversity.

The chain combines TRBV4-2 with TRBJ1-1; D may be TRBD1 (5 bases). This receptor was obtained from an adult in good health. The sequencing used peripheral blood, collected on day 0 of AZD1222 vaccination. This CDR3 is CASSPGTENTEAFF. In DNA form, the CDR3 reads TGTGCCAGCAGCCCAGGGACGGAGAACACTGAAGCTTTCTTT.